This T cell receptor beta chain was sequenced in a study of cytomegalovirus exposure and HLA in healthy donors. Germline loops: CDR1 SSHAT, CDR2 FNYEAQ (reference sequence). The CDR3 covers 17 residues. Regarding this clone: Germline and junction disagree at one end, which may indicate a read error.

PCR used 60 Vbeta primers and 13 Jbeta primers. Assay: immunoSEQ multiplex PCR; the TCRdb copy retains only in-frame clones and omits some. The sample has about 150,000 clones; roughly 79% are singletons. The rearrangement joins TRBV7-7 to TRBJ2-1; TRBD1 matches 10 bases. Sequenced material: PBMCs. This sequence was found in a woman aged 25 to 39 in good health and CMV-seronegative. The DNA for the CDR3 is TGTGCTAGCAGCCCGAGGGTCGGGACAGGGGCCTACAATGAGCAGTTCTTC. As protein: CASSPRVGTGAYNEQFF.